What follows are 2 T cell receptor beta chains derived from one specimen sequenced in a study of regulatory T cells in long-lasting Graves disease. Specified time point: newly diagnosed GD, antithyroid drugs for less than 3 months. With RNA extracted from PBMCs as input, the TCR library was made. In building TCR beta libraries, iRepertoire HTBI primers were used together with Arm-PCR of CDR3 regions. TCRdb itself ran the multiplex PCR reads through MiXCR, one entry per CDR3 protein. The sample holds 400,000 to 500,000 distinct CDR3 sequences, over 14% seen once. These records were also assigned to another study, of T cells in Graves' hyperthyroidism and ophthalmopathy.

The sample consisted of peripheral blood mononuclear cells (PBMCs), taken at new diagnosis, from a patient treated with antithyroid drugs. These receptors originate from a woman aged 40 to 49 with Graves disease.

In its sample, this clonotype was seen many times. The V call is TRBV28, the J call TRBJ1-5; D ambiguous. In germline, CDR1 is MDHEN, CDR2 SYDVKM. This CDR3 spans 14 amino acids. V lost 6 bases and J lost 7, with 16 bases in between. CDR3 region: CASSPRPPVQPQHF. CDR3 nucleotide sequence: TGTGCCAGCAGCCCCCGACCGCCAGTCCAGCCCCAGCATTTT.

This clonotype was recorded many times. The genes are TRBV28 and TRBJ1-2; D not resolved. Trimming took 5 bases from V and 3 from J, leaving 16 bases between them. The germline CDR1 and CDR2 sequences are MDHEN and SYDVKM. This CDR3 comprises 15 residues. CDR3 region: CASSTPEGTYYGYTF. DNA for the CDR3: TGTGCCAGCAGTACACCTGAGGGAACTTACTATGGCTACACCTTC.